Listed below are T cell receptor beta chains from one sample, sequenced in a study of cytomegalovirus exposure and HLA in healthy donors. The data were produced by immunoSEQ multiplex PCR, yet TCRdb's version contains in-frame clones alone and is incomplete. This sample has about 95,000 clones; around three quarters occur once, and the top ten carry almost 8.5%. The sample consisted of PBMCs. Source of these receptors: a man in his sixties in good health and CMV-seronegative. The CDR3 runs from the conserved cysteine through the conserved F or W. D genes are given only for firm matches. The listing skips clone size in some rows; elsewhere it reads once, few, many or a size class.

j_call,clone_size,v_call,d_call,cdr3_aa,cdr3_nt
TRBJ1-2,.,TRBV9,.,CASSVWGRDGYTF,TGTGCCAGCAGCGTATGGGGGCGGGATGGCTACACCTTC
TRBJ2-2,.,TRBV4-1,TRBD2,CASSQSLAGYTGELFF,TGCGCCAGCAGCCAAAGTCTAGCGGGCTACACCGGGGAGCTGTTTTTT
TRBJ1-5,.,TRBV10-3,TRBD1,CAISGQGERQPQHF,TGTGCCATCAGTGGTCAGGGGGAGCGTCAGCCCCAGCATTTT
TRBJ2-1,.,TRBV29-1,TRBD2,CSVEERGGLNEQFF,TGCAGCGTTGAGGAGCGGGGGGGCCTTAATGAGCAGTTCTTC
TRBJ1-1,.,TRBV29-1,.,CSVESGTEAFF,TGCAGCGTTGAGTCGGGGACTGAAGCTTTCTTT
TRBJ2-7,few,TRBV6-9,.,CASSYPRYLGLVEQYF,TGTGCCAGCAGTTATCCTCGGTATTTGGGGCTGGTTGAGCAGTACTTC
TRBJ1-2,once,TRBV30,.,CAWSVGGDYGYTF,TGTGCCTGGAGTGTCGGGGGAGACTATGGCTACACCTTC
TRBJ2-7,few,TRBV20-1,.,CSATYAYEQYF,TGCAGTGCCACCTATGCCTACGAGCAGTACTTC
TRBJ1-2,few,TRBV28,.,CATLTWLTGGYTF,TGTGCCACCTTGACCTGGTTGACTGGCGGCTACACCTTC
TRBJ2-3,.,TRBV4-3,TRBD1,CASSQEFRGLGDTQYF,TGCGCCAGCAGCCAAGAATTCAGGGGGCTTGGAGATACGCAGTATTTT
TRBJ2-7,few,TRBV30,.,CAWKDNSYEQYF,TGTGCCTGGAAGGACAACTCCTACGAGCAGTACTTC
TRBJ1-1,.,TRBV2,.,CASTDLGSTEAFF,TGTGCCAGCACGGACCTTGGGAGCACTGAAGCTTTCTTT
TRBJ1-1,once,TRBV27,TRBD1,CASSPTGFTEAFF,TGTGCCAGCAGCCCGACAGGGTTCACTGAAGCTTTCTTT
TRBJ2-4,.,TRBV7-2,TRBD2,CASSLDGGAGNIQYF,TGTGCCAGCAGCTTAGACGGGGGGGCTGGAAACATTCAGTACTTC
TRBJ2-1,.,TRBV7-9,.,CASSLGAGTYNEQFF,TGTGCCAGCAGCTTAGGGGCGGGAACTTACAATGAGCAGTTCTTC
TRBJ1-1,.,TRBV5-1,.,CASSLAGGNTEAFF,TGCGCCAGCAGCTTGGCCGGTGGGAACACTGAAGCTTTCTTT
TRBJ2-7,.,TRBV6-1,.,CASAPGARSYEQYF,TGTGCCAGCGCCCCAGGGGCGCGTTCCTACGAGCAGTACTTC
TRBJ2-5,few,TRBV5-4,.,CASSPARGGEETQYF,TGTGCCAGCAGTCCCGCCCGGGGAGGTGAAGAGACCCAGTACTTC
TRBJ1-1,.,TRBV19,TRBD1,CASSGQGASDTEAFF,TGTGCCAGTAGTGGACAGGGGGCTTCGGACACTGAAGCTTTCTTT
TRBJ2-7,.,TRBV29-1,TRBD1,CSASTGGQGYEQYF,TGCAGCGCAAGTACAGGGGGACAGGGGTACGAGCAGTACTTC
TRBJ2-3,.,TRBV7-2,TRBD2,CASTSTSETTDTQYF,TGTGCCAGCACCTCGACTAGCGAGACAACAGATACGCAGTATTTT
TRBJ1-2,.,TRBV6-5,.,CASSGSGGYTF,TGTGCCAGCAGTGGGAGTGGAGGCTACACCTTC
TRBJ2-7,.,TRBV27,TRBD1,CASKGQGIYEQYF,TGTGCCAGCAAGGGACAGGGTATCTACGAGCAGTACTTC
TRBJ2-1,.,TRBV4-2,.,CASSQDRGEQFF,TGTGCCAGCAGCCAAGACCGGGGTGAGCAGTTCTTC
TRBJ2-5,.,TRBV11-2,TRBD2,CASTSRAGDPETQYF,TGTGCCAGCACCTCGAGAGCGGGGGATCCAGAGACCCAGTACTTC
TRBJ1-3,.,TRBV5-1,.,CASSLGQLTGNTIYF,TGCGCCAGCAGCTTGGGCCAGTTGACTGGAAACACCATATATTTT
TRBJ2-7,.,TRBV6-5,TRBD1,CASGQEPRDF,TGTGCCAGTGGACAGGAGCCCAGAGACTTC
TRBJ2-3,.,TRBV12-5,.,CASGRDSTDTQYF,TGTGCTAGTGGGCGGGACAGCACAGATACGCAGTATTTT
TRBJ1-5,.,TRBV29-1,.,CSVAQGGGGNQPQHF,TGCAGCGTTGCCCAAGGGGGGGGTGGGAATCAGCCCCAGCATTTT
TRBJ2-5,.,TRBV4-3,TRBD2,CASSQRVTSGGGQETQYF,TGCGCCAGCAGCCAACGAGTAACTAGCGGGGGAGGGCAAGAGACCCAGTACTTC
TRBJ1-4,.,TRBV7-2,TRBD1,CASSPEDRVFEKLFF,TGTGCCAGCAGCCCAGAGGACAGGGTATTCGAAAAACTGTTTTTT
TRBJ2-5,.,TRBV4-2,TRBD2,CASSARLAGEETQYF,TGTGCCAGCAGCGCCAGACTAGCGGGGGAGGAGACCCAGTACTTC
TRBJ2-2,.,TRBV18,.,CASSPPSGPTGELFF,TGTGCCAGCTCACCACCGTCTGGGCCCACCGGGGAGCTGTTTTTT
TRBJ2-2,.,TRBV4-2,TRBD2,CASSQETSVNTGELFF,TGTGCCAGCAGCCAAGAAACTAGCGTTAACACCGGGGAGCTGTTTTTT
TRBJ2-2,once,TRBV29-1,TRBD1,CSVLRTGNTGELFF,TGCAGCGTGCTGAGGACAGGGAACACCGGGGAGCTGTTTTTT
TRBJ1-2,.,TRBV5-4,.,CASSLDSGVGSYGYTF,TGTGCCAGCAGCTTGGATTCAGGGGTGGGGAGCTATGGCTACACCTTC
TRBJ2-6,.,TRBV9,.,CASSVQNSGANVLTF,TGTGCCAGCAGCGTTCAGAACTCTGGGGCCAACGTCCTGACTTTC
TRBJ2-7,.,TRBV28,TRBD1,CASSTGGWREQYF,TGTGCCAGCAGTACAGGGGGCTGGCGCGAGCAGTACTTC
TRBJ2-7,.,TRBV11-2,TRBD1,CASSPGWGTGEQYF,TGTGCCAGCAGCCCCGGCTGGGGGACAGGAGAGCAGTACTTC
TRBJ2-3,.,TRBV27,TRBD1,CATRGRMAAGWQVLTDTQYF,TGTGCCACCAGGGGGCGGATGGCGGCAGGGTGGCAGGTGTTGACAGATACGCAGTATTTT
TRBJ1-5,once,TRBV19,TRBD1,CASSIHGQDQAQHF,TGTGCCAGTAGTATCCATGGACAGGATCAAGCCCAGCATTTT